The 23 T cell receptor beta chains listed next were all sequenced from one sample in a study of T-cell memory formation after mild COVID-19. Using its own MiXCR run on the 5' RACE reads, TCRdb lists one record per CDR3 protein. Among 260,000 or so distinct CDR3 sequences listed, 16% were seen once. The sequenced sample was PBMCs or a T cell subset sorted from them (not recorded which). Every receptor here comes from a young man who had mild COVID-19 (a few samples of this study predate the infection). Cell type and time point are not known.

This clonotype appeared a few times. As DNA, the CDR3 is TGTGCCAGCAGCTTTCCGGGACAATTCACAGATACGCAGTATTTT. Its translation: CASSFPGQFTDTQYF. The V gene is TRBV7-2, the J gene TRBJ2-3; a weak D match, TRBD1 (6 bases). CDR3 length: 15 residues. V lost 3 bases to trimming and J lost 2 bases, with 12 bases between them. The germline gives CDR1 SGHTA, CDR2 FQGNSA.

This clonotype appeared a few times. The chain recombines TRBV27 with TRBJ2-7; 8 nucleotides agree with TRBD1. Germline V CDR1 and CDR2: MNHEY, SMNVEV (reference sequence). V dropped 6 bases and J dropped 5; count of bases not matched to a gene: 6. The CDR3 runs to 13 residues. The CDR3 region has the DNA TGTGCCAGCAGCGGACAGGGTGGGAACGAGCAGTACTTC. Amino acids: CASSGQGGNEQYF.

This clonotype was recorded at least ten times. The J gene is TRBJ1-2, the V gene TRBV27, with TRBD1 matching over 10 bases. CDR3 size: 14 residues. Germline CDR1 is MNHEY and CDR2 is SMNVEV (reference sequence). V shed 3 bases and J 6 bases; nucleotides not matched to a gene: 4. The CDR3 coding sequence is TGTGCCAGCAGTTTTGGGGACAGGGGACATGGCTACACCTTC. Amino acids: CASSFGDRGHGYTF.

The V call is TRBV7-2, the J call TRBJ2-6; D remains ambiguous. Germline V gene data show CDR1 as SGHTA and CDR2 as FQGNSA. This CDR3 contains 13 residues. Trimming took 1 base from V and 4 from J, leaving 2 bases between them. Here the CDR3 DNA reads TGTGCCAGCAGCTTAGACGGGGCCAACGTCCTGACTTTC. Its protein is CASSLDGANVLTF. Together with reference TRBV7-2 and TRBJ2-6, the CDR3 gives the full variable domain: GAGVSQSPSNKVTEKGKDVELRCDPISGHTALYWYRQSLGQGLEFLIYFQGNSAPDKSGLPSDRFSAERTGGSVSTLTIQRTQQEDSAVYLCASSLDGANVLTFGAGSRLTVL.

The chain links TRBV28 to TRBJ2-7; D is possibly TRBD1 (6 bases). Between the trimmed V and J ends, which lost 2 bases and 1 base, there was a span of 12 bases. The CDR3 covers 15 residues. The germline V gene encodes CDR1 MDHEN and CDR2 SYDVKM. CDR3 DNA: TGTGCCAGCAGTTTACTTAGAGGGGGTTCCTACGAGCAGTACGTC. Translation gives CASSLLRGGSYEQYV.

V and J are TRBV5-6 and TRBJ2-3; TRBD2 agrees at 7 bases. The ends lost 0 bases at V and 0 bases at J; junction bases unmatched: 4. Germline lookup yields CDR1 SGHDT and CDR2 YYEEEE. This CDR3 contains 16 residues. Written as DNA, the CDR3 is TGTGCCAGCAGCTTGGATAGGCGGGGGAGCACAGATACGCAGTATTTT. This sequence encodes CASSLDRRGSTDTQYF.

This clonotype was counted between two and nine times. Germline is not matched at one junction end, which may reflect a read error. The rearrangement joins TRBV7-7 to TRBJ2-1; 10 positions match TRBD2. This CDR3 has 16 residues. The germline V gene has CDR1 SSHAT and CDR2 FNYEAQ (reference sequence). CDR3 residues: CASSLLAGGRGDEQFF. The CDR3 coding sequence is TGTGCTAGCAGCTTATTAGCGGGGGGCCGCGGCGATGAGCAGTTCTTC.

This clonotype has just a few counts. The rearrangement joins TRBV7-2 to TRBJ1-1; the D gene is possibly TRBD1 (5 bases). CDR1 is SGHTA and CDR2 is FQGNSA in the germline V gene. The germline V and J ends were trimmed by 7 bases and 4 bases, with 13 bases remaining between them. This CDR3 is built from 13 residues. The CDR3 coding sequence is TGTGCCAGCACCCAGTGGGGGGTCACTGAAGCTTTCTTT. Translated, it gives CASTQWGVTEAFF.

At least ten counts were recorded for this clonotype. The CDR3 sequence is CSVEEPGTGFWETQYF. In DNA form, the CDR3 reads TGCAGCGTTGAAGAGCCCGGGACAGGGTTTTGGGAGACCCAGTACTTC. The rearrangement uses TRBV29-1 and TRBJ2-5; 9 positions agree with TRBD1. Germline assignment: CDR1 SQVTM and CDR2 ANQGSEA. The trim removed 0 bases at V and 5 bases at J, leaving 10 bases unmatched. CDR3 length equals 16 residues.

This clonotype has more than one count but fewer than ten. The V call is TRBV6-2 or TRBV6-3, the J call TRBJ2-1, with 7 bases that match TRBD1. Trimming took 6 bases from V and 3 from J; bases not matched to a gene: 8. Germline V lookup: CDR1 MNHEY, CDR2 SVGEGT. This CDR3 has 15 amino acids. CDR3: CASSKRDRGYNEQFF. CDR3 in DNA: TGTGCCAGCAGCAAAAGGGACAGAGGCTACAATGAGCAGTTCTTC.

This chain joins TRBV6-6 and TRBJ2-7; 10 bases fit TRBD1. CDR3 length equals 15 residues. The V and J ends lost 8 bases and 2 bases, in that order; junction bases with no gene match: 9. CDR1 and CDR2 (germline): MNHNY, SVGAGI (reference sequence). The CDR3 sequence is CASLAGTGATYEQYV. CDR3 nucleotides: TGTGCCAGCCTGGCCGGGACAGGGGCCACCTACGAGCAGTACGTC.

This clonotype came up a few times. The chain uses TRBV7-6 and TRBJ2-1; tentative D call: TRBD2 (5 bases). The ends were cut back, 2 bases at V and 4 bases at J, with 9 bases in the middle. CDR1 SGHVS and CDR2 FNYEAQ come from the germline V gene. The CDR3 has 14 residues. This CDR3 reads CASSLLAHYNEQFF. CDR3 coding DNA: TGTGCCAGCAGCTTACTAGCACATTACAATGAGCAGTTCTTC.

The J gene is TRBJ1-5, the V gene TRBV3-1; 8 positions agree with TRBD1. This CDR3 region has 14 residues. Germline-derived CDR1 and CDR2 are LGHDT and YNNKEL (reference sequence). The junction had 1 base not matched to a gene; V was cut back by 1 base and J by 5 bases. The CDR3 bases are TGTGCCAGCAGCCAAGGGACAGGGCATCAGCCCCAGCATTTT. Amino acid sequence: CASSQGTGHQPQHF.

The gene calls are TRBV7-8 and TRBJ1-6; possible D gene TRBD1, 6 bases. This CDR3 spans 13 amino acids. Germline V gives CDR1 SGHVS, CDR2 FQNEAQ. V was pared by 6 bases and J by 9 bases, with 12 bases between. The CDR3 DNA reads as TGTGCCAGCAGTCTCGGACAGACTTCACCCCTCCACTTT. Protein: CASSLGQTSPLHF.

The chain joins TRBV18 to TRBJ2-6, with D unresolved. Germline CDR1 reads KGHSH; CDR2 reads LQKENI. The CDR3 contains 14 residues. The V end was cut by 6 bases, the J end by 0 bases, with 6 bases between. CDR3 DNA: TGTGCCAGCTCCGCGTTCTCTGGGGCCAACGTCCTGACTTTC. This gives the protein CASSAFSGANVLTF.

This clonotype has only a few counts. V and J are TRBV11-2 and TRBJ2-1; possible D gene TRBD2, 6 bases. Per germline, CDR1 SGHAT and CDR2 FQNNGV. Trimming stripped 2 bases from V and 3 bases from J, with 11 bases between. There are 15 residues in the CDR3. As DNA, the CDR3 is TGTGCCAGCAGCTTATCCGGGACTGGCTACAATGAGCAGTTCTTC. It translates to CASSLSGTGYNEQFF. Based on the CDR3 plus reference TRBV11-2 and TRBJ2-1, the full variable domain is EAGVAQSPRYKIIEKRQSVAFWCNPISGHATLYWYQQILGQGPKLLIQFQNNGVVDDSQLPKDRFSAERLKGVDSTLKIQPAKLEDSAVYLCASSLSGTGYNEQFFGPGTRLTVL.

This clonotype has only a few counts. The gene calls are TRBV11-2 and TRBJ2-5, with D unresolved. Germline V lookup: CDR1 SGHAT, CDR2 FQNNGV. The CDR3 consists of 14 residues. V lost 5 bases to trimming and J lost 1 base, with 11 bases between them. The chain's CDR3 is CASSPRRIQETQYF. The CDR3 nucleotides read TGTGCCAGCAGCCCGCGTCGGATCCAAGAGACCCAGTACTTC.

This clonotype showed up many times. The rearrangement links TRBV4-3 to TRBJ2-3; possible D gene TRBD2, 5 bases. The CDR3 length is 15 residues. Germline loops: CDR1 LGHNA, CDR2 YSLEER. The V end lost 3 bases, the J end lost 8 bases, and 18 bases lay between the germline ends. CDR3 in amino acids: CASSQSGGFYGTQYF. The CDR3 bases are TGCGCCAGCAGCCAGTCAGGCGGGTTCTACGGTACGCAGTATTTT.

This clonotype was counted between two and nine times. The chain couples TRBV6-5 to TRBJ2-5, with D possibly TRBD1 on 5 matching bases. Germline-derived CDR1 and CDR2 are MNHEY and SVGAGI. The CDR3 sequence is 12 residues long. Trimming took off 7 bases at V and 5 bases at J, with 11 bases between the two ends. The chain's CDR3 is CASTKGYETQYF. The CDR3 region has the DNA TGTGCCAGCACAAAGGGGTACGAGACCCAGTACTTC.

The chain couples TRBV20-1 to TRBJ1-4; D not certain. V shed 3 bases and J shed 5 bases, with 7 bases lying between them. Germline V gene lookup returns CDR1 DFQATT and CDR2 SNEGSKA (reference sequence). CDR3 length equals 12 residues. The CDR3 reads CSASSQNEKLFF. The CDR3 DNA follows: TGCAGTGCTAGCAGTCAGAATGAAAAACTGTTTTTT.

This clonotype was detected a few times. The V gene is TRBV5-1, the J gene TRBJ1-6, with a possible D match to TRBD1 (6 bases). V gave up 5 bases and J gave up 10 bases, with 16 bases separating them. The germline CDR1 and CDR2 sequences are SGHRS and YFSETQ. The CDR3 covers 14 residues. CDR3: CASRRTATLSPLHF. The CDR3 DNA is TGCGCCAGCAGACGGACAGCGACTCTGTCACCCCTCCACTTT. The variable domain in full, with the rest retrieved from reference TRBV5-1 and TRBJ1-6, is KAGVTQTPRYLIKTRGQQVTLSCSPISGHRSVSWYQQTPGQGLQFLFEYFSETQRNKGNFPGRFSGRQFSNSRSEMNVSTLELGDSALYLCASRRTATLSPLHFGNGTRLTVT.

This clonotype was found many times. The chain couples TRBV11-2 to TRBJ1-1; D unresolved. Germline assignment: CDR1 SGHAT and CDR2 FQNNGV. The CDR3 runs to 13 residues. V was clipped by 5 bases and J by 1 base, with 8 bases between them. In DNA form, the CDR3 reads TGTGCCAGCAGCAATGGGCCGAACACTGAAGCTTTCTTT. Translating gives CASSNGPNTEAFF.

This clonotype came up a few times. This chain joins TRBV6-5 and TRBJ1-1; D is ambiguous. CDR1 is MNHEY, CDR2 SVGAGI, per germline. CDR3 length: 16 amino acids. Deletions cut 0 bases from V and 0 bases from J, with 11 bases between. The DNA of the CDR3 is TGTGCCAGCAGTTACTCGATGTGGCCCCTGAACACTGAAGCTTTCTTT. The encoded protein is CASSYSMWPLNTEAFF.